Sequencing of this T cell receptor beta chain was carried out in a study of cytomegalovirus exposure and HLA in healthy donors. When sampled, the donors appeared nominally healthy, though they likely had unrecorded immune exposures. The PCR had 60 Vbeta and 13 Jbeta primers. Profiling relied on immunoSEQ multiplex PCR, and the TCRdb table lists in-frame clones only, not all of them. The sample includes fewer than 200,000 clones, 75% to 80% of them seen just once. V dropped 0 bases and J dropped 10; count of bases not matched to a gene: 5. Germline values: CDR1 SGHRS, CDR2 YFSETQ. The CDR3 runs to 15 residues.

The receptor comes from a woman aged 25 to 39 in good health and CMV-seropositive. Specimen: PBMCs. This chain joins TRBV5-1 and TRBJ1-6, with 9 bases that match TRBD1. The CDR3 bases are TGCGCCAGCAGCTTGGCCGGGACAGGGCGGTCACCCCTCCACTTT. It translates to CASSLAGTGRSPLHF.